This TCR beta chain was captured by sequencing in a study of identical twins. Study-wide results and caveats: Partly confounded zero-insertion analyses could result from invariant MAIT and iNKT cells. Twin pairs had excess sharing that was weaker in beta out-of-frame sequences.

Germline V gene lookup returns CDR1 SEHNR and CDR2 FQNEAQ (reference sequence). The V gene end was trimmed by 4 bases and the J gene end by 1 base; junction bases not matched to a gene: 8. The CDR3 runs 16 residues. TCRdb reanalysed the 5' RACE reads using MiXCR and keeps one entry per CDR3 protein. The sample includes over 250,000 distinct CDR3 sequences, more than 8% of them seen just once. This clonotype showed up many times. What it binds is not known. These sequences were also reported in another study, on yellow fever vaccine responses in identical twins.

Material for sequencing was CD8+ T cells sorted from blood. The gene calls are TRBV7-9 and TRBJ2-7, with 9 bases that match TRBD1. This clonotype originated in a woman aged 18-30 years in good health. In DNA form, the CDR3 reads TGTGCCAGCAGCTCCGGACAGGGGAGGGGGTCCTACGAGCAGTACTTC. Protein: CASSSGQGRGSYEQYF. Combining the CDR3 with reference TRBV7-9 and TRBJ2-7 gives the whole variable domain DTGVSQNPRHKITKRGQNVTFRCDPISEHNRLYWYRQTLGQGPEFLTYFQNEAQLEKSRLLSDRFSAERPKGSFSTLEIQRTEQGDSAMYLCASSSGQGRGSYEQYFGPGTRLTVT.